The 5 T cell receptor beta chains reported below all come from one sample, sequenced in a study of blood T cell repertoires in COVID-19. Data came from immunoSEQ multiplex PCR; TCRdb stores just in-frame clones and leaves some out. Seen here are more than 100,000 clones, roughly 84% observed once, and the top ten hold under 1.5%. Sequencing input: peripheral blood. Receptors were obtained from a man in his 60s with acute or convalescent COVID-19.

The chain carries TRBV24-1 and TRBJ2-1, with D possibly TRBD2 on 5 matching bases. CDR3 length equals 13 residues. From germline, CDR1 is KGHDR and CDR2 SFDVKD. Trimming shortened V by 5 bases and J by 5 bases, and 9 bases separated the two germline ends. CDR3 region: CATSGLQNNEQFF. The CDR3 nucleotides are TGTGCCACCAGTGGACTACAAAACAATGAGCAGTTCTTC.

This sequence joins TRBV7-3 and TRBJ2-2; 10 bases agree with TRBD1. The CDR3 covers 16 residues. Trimming took 4 bases from V and 1 from J; bases not matched to a gene: 3. Germline CDR1 is SGHTA and CDR2 is FQGTGA. CDR3 sequence: CASSSTGGGNTGELFF. In DNA form, the CDR3 reads TGTGCCAGCAGCTCGACAGGGGGCGGGAACACCGGGGAGCTGTTTTTT.

Only one count was recorded for this clone. The chain uses TRBV5-3 and TRBJ2-1, with TRBD2 as a possible D gene (5 bases). TRBV5-3 counts as an open reading frame of uncertain function. The CDR3 loop spans 15 amino acids. The V gene lost 0 bases and the J gene lost 1 base, with 8 bases spanning the gap. The CDR3 here is CARSLAQRSYNEQFF. CDR3 nucleotide sequence: TGTGCCAGAAGCTTGGCCCAGCGGTCCTACAATGAGCAGTTCTTC.

This sequence joins TRBV4-1 and TRBJ1-1; D not resolved. The length of the CDR3 is 15 residues. V was trimmed by 0 bases and J by 1 base, leaving 9 bases between them. The germline V gene has CDR1 MGHRA and CDR2 YSYEKL. Here the CDR3 DNA reads TGCGCCAGCAGCCAAGAGGGCAGAACGAACACTGAAGCTTTCTTT. This codes for CASSQEGRTNTEAFF.

This sequence joins TRBV4-1 and TRBJ1-5; the match to TRBD1 covers 10 bases. CDR1 MGHRA and CDR2 YSYEKL come from the germline V gene. After removal of 5 bases from V and 6 bases from J, the junction contained 1 base not matched to a gene. The CDR3 has 13 residues. Here the CDR3 DNA reads TGCGCCAGCAGCGGGACAGGGGCTCAGCCCCAGCATTTT. This codes for CASSGTGAQPQHF.